This entry concerns a single TCR beta chain. The sample comes from a study of blood T cell repertoires in COVID-19. Germline trimming cut 7 bases from V and 4 bases from J; bases unmatched to any gene: 9. The CDR3 totals 15 residues. Germline CDR1 and CDR2: MNHEY and SVGAGI. The assay was immunoSEQ multiplex PCR, and TCRdb's table has in-frame clones only and misses some. The table shows 180,000 or so clones, with about 88% occurring only once. The sequence was obtained from a man between 18 and 29 years old with active or convalescent COVID-19. The sequenced sample consisted of peripheral blood. The V gene is TRBV6-5, the J gene TRBJ2-1; 8 bases line up with TRBD2. CDR3 residues: CASKGPSGLYNEQFF. In DNA, the CDR3 is TGTGCCAGCAAGGGCCCTAGCGGGCTATACAATGAGCAGTTCTTC.